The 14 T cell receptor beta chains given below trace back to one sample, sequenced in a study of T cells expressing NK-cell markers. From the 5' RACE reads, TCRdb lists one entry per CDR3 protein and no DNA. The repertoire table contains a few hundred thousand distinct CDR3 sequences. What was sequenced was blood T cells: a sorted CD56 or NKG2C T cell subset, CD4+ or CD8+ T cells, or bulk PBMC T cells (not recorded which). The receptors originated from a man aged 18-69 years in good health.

CDR3 residues: CASRSLGTGVPTNEKLFF. V usage is TRBV5-1 and J usage is TRBJ1-4; without DNA, the TCRdb call of TRBD1 cannot be checked. The CDR3 covers 18 residues. Germline V lookup: CDR1 SGHRS, CDR2 YFSETQ.

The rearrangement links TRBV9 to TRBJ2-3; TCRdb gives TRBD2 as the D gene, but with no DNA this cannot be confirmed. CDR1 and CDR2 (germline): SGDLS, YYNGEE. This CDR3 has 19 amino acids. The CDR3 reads CASSPLGLAGEDRTDTQYF.

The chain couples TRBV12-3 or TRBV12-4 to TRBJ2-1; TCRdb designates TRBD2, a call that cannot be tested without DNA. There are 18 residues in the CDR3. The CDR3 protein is CASSSLAGGVPTGNEQFF.

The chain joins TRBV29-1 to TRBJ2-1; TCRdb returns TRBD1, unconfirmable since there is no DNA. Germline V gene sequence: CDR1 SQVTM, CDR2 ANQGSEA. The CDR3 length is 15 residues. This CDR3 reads CSVEGTGGTYNEQFF.

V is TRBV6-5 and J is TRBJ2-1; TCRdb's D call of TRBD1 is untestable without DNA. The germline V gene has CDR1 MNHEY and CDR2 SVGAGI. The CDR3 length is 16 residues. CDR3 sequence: CASSFSDRGLYNEQFF.

CDR3 amino acids: CASSSLPTGGANYGYTF. The chain carries TRBV5-1 and TRBJ1-2; the TCRdb call, TRBD1, lacks DNA for checking. Germline loops: CDR1 SGHRS, CDR2 YFSETQ. The CDR3 spans 17 residues.

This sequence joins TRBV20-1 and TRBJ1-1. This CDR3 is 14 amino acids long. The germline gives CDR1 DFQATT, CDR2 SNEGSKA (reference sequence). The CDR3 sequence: CSAPRTLGNTEAFF.

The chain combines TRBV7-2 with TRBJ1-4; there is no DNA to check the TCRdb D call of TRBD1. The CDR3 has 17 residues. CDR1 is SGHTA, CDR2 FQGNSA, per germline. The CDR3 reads CASSTPGQGTTNEKLFF. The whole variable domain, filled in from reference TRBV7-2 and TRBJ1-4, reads GAGVSQSPSNKVTEKGKDVELRCDPISGHTALYWYRQSLGQGLEFLIYFQGNSAPDKSGLPSDRFSAERTGGSVSTLTIQRTQQEDSAVYLCASSTPGQGTTNEKLFFGSGTQLSVL.

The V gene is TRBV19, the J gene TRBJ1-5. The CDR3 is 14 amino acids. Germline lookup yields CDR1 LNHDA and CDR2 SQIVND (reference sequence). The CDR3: CASSTFTVGQPQHF.

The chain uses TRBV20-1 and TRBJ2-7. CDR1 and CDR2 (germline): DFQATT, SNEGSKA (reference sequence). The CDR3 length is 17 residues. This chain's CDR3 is CSARDAERRLSSYEQYF.

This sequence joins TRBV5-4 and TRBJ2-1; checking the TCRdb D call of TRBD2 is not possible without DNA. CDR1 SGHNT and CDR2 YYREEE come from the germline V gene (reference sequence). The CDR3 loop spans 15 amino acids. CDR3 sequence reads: CASSTGDYRYNEQFF.

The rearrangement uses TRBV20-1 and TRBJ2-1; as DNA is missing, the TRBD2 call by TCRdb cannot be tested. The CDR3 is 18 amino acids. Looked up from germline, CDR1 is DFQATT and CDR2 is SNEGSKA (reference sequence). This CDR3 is CSARDKTSGGLRSNEQFF.

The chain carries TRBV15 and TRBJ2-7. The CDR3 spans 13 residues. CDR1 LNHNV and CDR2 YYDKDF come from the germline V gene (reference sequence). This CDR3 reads CATSRGEKYEQYF.

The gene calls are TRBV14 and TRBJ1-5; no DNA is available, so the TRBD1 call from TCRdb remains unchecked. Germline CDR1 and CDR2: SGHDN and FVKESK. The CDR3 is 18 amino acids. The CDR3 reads CASSPGGGADAHNQPQHF.